Listed below are T cell receptor beta chains from one sample, sequenced in a study of T cells after yellow fever vaccination. TCRdb called the 5' RACE reads again in MiXCR, with one record for every CDR3 protein. The repertoire consists of fewer than 85,000 distinct CDR3 sequences, with just under 8% occurring once and the leading ten covering roughly two fifths. This specimen consisted of CD8+ T cells sorted from PBMCs, obtained on the day of the yellow fever booster vaccination. These receptors were taken from a young man who received the YFV17D yellow fever vaccine. The CDR3 runs from the conserved cysteine through the conserved F or W. The order of the fields is J gene, V gene, D gene, clone size, CDR3 protein, CDR3 DNA. The D gene is left open where the match is weak. The size entry is marked missing in some rows and otherwise reads once, few, many or a size class.

j_call: TRBJ2-1
v_call: TRBV3-1
d_call: NA
clone_size: NA
cdr3_aa: CASSQGGLGQFF
cdr3_nt: TGTGCCAGCAGCCAAGGGGGTCTGGGCCAGTTCTTC

j_call: TRBJ2-1
v_call: TRBV5-6
d_call: NA
clone_size: NA
cdr3_aa: CARSQDLTDEQFF
cdr3_nt: TGTGCCAGGAGCCAGGACCTCACGGATGAGCAGTTCTTC

j_call: TRBJ2-1
v_call: TRBV5-1
d_call: NA
clone_size: many
cdr3_aa: CASSKSLEQFF
cdr3_nt: TGCGCCAGCTCAAAATCACTCGAGCAGTTCTTC

j_call: TRBJ2-1
v_call: TRBV10-2
d_call: NA
clone_size: NA
cdr3_aa: CASSTGPHNEQFF
cdr3_nt: TGCGCCAGCAGTACCGGGCCTCACAATGAGCAGTTCTTC

j_call: TRBJ2-4
v_call: TRBV15
d_call: NA
clone_size: few
cdr3_aa: CATSREPLGKNIQYF
cdr3_nt: TGTGCCACCAGCAGAGAGCCGCTGGGCAAAAACATTCAGTACTTC

j_call: TRBJ2-7
v_call: TRBV7-8
d_call: NA
clone_size: many
cdr3_aa: CASSLETDEQYF
cdr3_nt: TGTGCCAGCAGCTTAGAAACAGACGAGCAGTACTTC

j_call: TRBJ1-1
v_call: TRBV19
d_call: NA
clone_size: NA
cdr3_aa: CASSISQGTEAFF
cdr3_nt: TGTGCCAGTAGTATTTCACAGGGAACTGAAGCTTTCTTT

j_call: TRBJ2-2
v_call: TRBV7-9
d_call: NA
clone_size: few
cdr3_aa: CASSLEPANTGELFF
cdr3_nt: TGTGCCAGCAGCTTAGAACCAGCGAACACCGGGGAGCTGTTTTTT

j_call: TRBJ1-5
v_call: TRBV20-1
d_call: NA
clone_size: few
cdr3_aa: CSAFGESNQPQHF
cdr3_nt: TGCAGTGCCTTCGGGGAGTCTAATCAGCCCCAGCATTTT

j_call: TRBJ1-1
v_call: TRBV4-3
d_call: NA
clone_size: NA
cdr3_aa: CASSQSTPGLVAFF
cdr3_nt: TGCGCCAGCAGCCAAAGCACTCCGGGACTGGTGGCTTTCTTT

j_call: TRBJ2-5
v_call: TRBV12-3/TRBV12-4
d_call: NA
clone_size: NA
cdr3_aa: CAGSPPGGEETQYF
cdr3_nt: TGTGCCGGCAGTCCCCCGGGGGGCGAAGAGACCCAGTACTTC

j_call: TRBJ2-2
v_call: TRBV7-7
d_call: NA
clone_size: many
cdr3_aa: CASSLGPGGVGELFF
cdr3_nt: TGTGCCAGCAGCTTAGGGCCAGGCGGAGTCGGGGAGCTGTTTTTT

j_call: TRBJ2-5
v_call: TRBV7-6
d_call: NA
clone_size: many
cdr3_aa: CASSPEGQVTQYF
cdr3_nt: TGTGCCAGCAGCCCAGAGGGTCAAGTGACCCAGTACTTC

j_call: TRBJ2-1
v_call: TRBV29-1
d_call: NA
clone_size: few
cdr3_aa: CSVEDGASAGSEQFF
cdr3_nt: TGCAGCGTTGAAGATGGGGCCTCCGCTGGGAGTGAGCAGTTCTTC

j_call: TRBJ2-1
v_call: TRBV5-1
d_call: TRBD2
clone_size: many
cdr3_aa: CASSLAVSSGYNEQFF
cdr3_nt: TGCGCCAGCAGCTTGGCCGTGTCTAGCGGCTACAATGAGCAGTTCTTC

j_call: TRBJ2-1
v_call: TRBV11-1
d_call: TRBD2
clone_size: few
cdr3_aa: CASSEEGSGRAFIYEQFF
cdr3_nt: TGTGCCAGCAGCGAAGAGGGTAGCGGGAGGGCCTTTATCTATGAGCAGTTCTTC

j_call: TRBJ2-1
v_call: TRBV29-1
d_call: NA
clone_size: NA
cdr3_aa: CSASGRDSPDNEQFF
cdr3_nt: TGCAGCGCAAGCGGCAGGGATAGTCCGGACAATGAGCAGTTCTTC

j_call: TRBJ2-7
v_call: TRBV27
d_call: TRBD2
clone_size: NA
cdr3_aa: CASSYPSSGVYEQYF
cdr3_nt: TGTGCCAGCAGTTACCCGTCTAGCGGAGTATACGAGCAGTACTTC

j_call: TRBJ2-1
v_call: TRBV27
d_call: TRBD1
clone_size: many
cdr3_aa: CASSLSQDRGYNEQFF
cdr3_nt: TGTGCCAGCAGTTTATCGCAGGACAGGGGCTACAATGAGCAGTTCTTC

j_call: TRBJ2-2
v_call: TRBV7-3
d_call: TRBD1
clone_size: few
cdr3_aa: CASSPSRGLGGELFF
cdr3_nt: TGTGCCAGCAGCCCCTCCAGGGGGCTGGGCGGGGAGCTGTTTTTT

j_call: TRBJ2-2
v_call: TRBV29-1
d_call: NA
clone_size: NA
cdr3_aa: CSVDKGGELFF
cdr3_nt: TGCAGCGTTGATAAAGGGGGGGAGCTGTTTTTT

j_call: TRBJ2-1
v_call: TRBV29-1
d_call: TRBD2
clone_size: NA
cdr3_aa: CSVAGGGSSYNEQFF
cdr3_nt: TGCAGCGTTGCGGGAGGGGGGAGCTCCTACAATGAGCAGTTCTTC

j_call: TRBJ2-7
v_call: TRBV20-1
d_call: NA
clone_size: few
cdr3_aa: CSAGLVVDEQYF
cdr3_nt: TGCAGTGCTGGGTTAGTGGTCGACGAGCAGTACTTC

j_call: TRBJ2-6
v_call: TRBV7-8
d_call: TRBD2
clone_size: NA
cdr3_aa: CAIRRGEVPGANVLTF
cdr3_nt: TGTGCCATCAGGCGGGGGGAAGTCCCTGGGGCCAACGTCCTGACTTTC

j_call: TRBJ1-1
v_call: TRBV11-3
d_call: NA
clone_size: NA
cdr3_aa: CASSSSSSEAFF
cdr3_nt: TGTGCCAGCAGCTCCTCCAGCTCTGAAGCTTTCTTT